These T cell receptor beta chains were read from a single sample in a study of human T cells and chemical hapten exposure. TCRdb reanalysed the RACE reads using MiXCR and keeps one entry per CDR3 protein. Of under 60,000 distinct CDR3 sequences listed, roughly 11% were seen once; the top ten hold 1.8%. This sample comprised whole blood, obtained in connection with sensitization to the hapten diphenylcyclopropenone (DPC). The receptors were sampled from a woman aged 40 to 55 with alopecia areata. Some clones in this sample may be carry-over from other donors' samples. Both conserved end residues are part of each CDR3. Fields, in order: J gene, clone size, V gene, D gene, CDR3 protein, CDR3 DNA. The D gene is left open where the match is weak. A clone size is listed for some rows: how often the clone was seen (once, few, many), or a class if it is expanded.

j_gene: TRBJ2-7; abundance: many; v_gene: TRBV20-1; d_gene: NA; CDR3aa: CSARRRLGQRPLEQYF; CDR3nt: TGCAGTGCTAGAAGGAGGTTGGGGCAGCGGCCCCTCGAGCAGTACTTC
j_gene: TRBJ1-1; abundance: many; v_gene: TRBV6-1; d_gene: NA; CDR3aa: CASSEVYGEAFF; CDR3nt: TGTGCCAGCAGTGAAGTTTATGGGGAAGCTTTCTTT
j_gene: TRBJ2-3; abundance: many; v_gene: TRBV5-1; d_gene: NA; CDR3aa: CASSLDTQYF; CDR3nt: TGCGCCAGCAGCTTGGATACGCAGTATTTT
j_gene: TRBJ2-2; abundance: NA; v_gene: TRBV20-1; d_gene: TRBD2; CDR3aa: CSARSWTSGRNGELFF; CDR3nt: TGCAGTGCTAGATCATGGACTAGCGGGAGGAACGGGGAGCTGTTTTTT
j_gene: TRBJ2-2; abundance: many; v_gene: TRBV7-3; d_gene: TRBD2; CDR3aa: CASSSRTSGSSRNTGELFF; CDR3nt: TGTGCCAGCAGCTCCCGGACTAGCGGGAGCAGTAGGAACACCGGGGAGCTGTTTTTT
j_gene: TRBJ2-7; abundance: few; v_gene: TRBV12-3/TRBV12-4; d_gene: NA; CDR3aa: CASSLGGTLPVEQYF; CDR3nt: TGTGCCAGCAGTTTAGGCGGGACACTCCCTGTCGAGCAGTACTTC
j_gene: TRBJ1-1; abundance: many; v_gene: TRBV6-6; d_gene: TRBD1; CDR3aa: CASSYLQGQGPNTEAFF; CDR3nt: TGTGCCAGCAGTTACCTCCAGGGACAGGGCCCGAACACTGAAGCTTTCTTT
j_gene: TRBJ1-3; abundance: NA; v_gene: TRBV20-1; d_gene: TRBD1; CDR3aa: CSARSPGTGATIYF; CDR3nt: TGCAGTGCTAGATCCCCCGGGACAGGGGCCACCATATATTTT
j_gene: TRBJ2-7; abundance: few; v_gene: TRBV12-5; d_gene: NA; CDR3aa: CASGLTSGAGQYF; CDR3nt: TGTGCTAGTGGTTTGACTTCGGGGGCCGGGCAGTACTTC
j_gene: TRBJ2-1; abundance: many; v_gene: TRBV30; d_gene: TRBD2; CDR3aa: CAWDTGGRDEQFF; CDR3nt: TGTGCCTGGGACACCGGGGGGAGGGATGAGCAGTTCTTC
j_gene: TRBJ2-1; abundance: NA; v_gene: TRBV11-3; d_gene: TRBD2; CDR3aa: CASSETSAPYNEQFF; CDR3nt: TGTGCCAGCAGCGAGACTAGCGCACCCTACAATGAGCAGTTCTTC
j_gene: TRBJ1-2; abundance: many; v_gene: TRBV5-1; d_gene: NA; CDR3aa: CASSLGPGWQGIGYGYTF; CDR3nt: TGCGCCAGCAGCTTGGGCCCCGGGTGGCAGGGGATCGGCTATGGCTACACCTTC
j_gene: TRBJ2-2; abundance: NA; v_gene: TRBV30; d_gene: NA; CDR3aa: CAWSVSGPWGELFF; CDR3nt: TGTGCCTGGAGTGTTAGTGGCCCGTGGGGGGAGCTGTTTTTT
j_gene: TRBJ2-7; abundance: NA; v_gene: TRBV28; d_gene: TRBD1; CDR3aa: CASSQGVAHEQYF; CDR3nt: TGTGCCAGCAGTCAGGGGGTAGCGCACGAGCAGTACTTC
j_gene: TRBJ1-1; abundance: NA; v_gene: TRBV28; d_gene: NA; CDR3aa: CAVVGTEAFF; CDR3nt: TGTGCCGTGGTGGGGACTGAAGCTTTCTTT
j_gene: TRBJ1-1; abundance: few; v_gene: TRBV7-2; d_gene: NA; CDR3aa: CASSWGLTNTEAFF; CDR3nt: TGTGCCAGCAGCTGGGGACTGACGAACACTGAAGCTTTCTTT
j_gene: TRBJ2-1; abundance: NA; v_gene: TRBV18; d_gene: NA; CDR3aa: CASSPVAGSYNEQFF; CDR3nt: TGTGCCAGCTCACCGGTGGCAGGGTCCTACAATGAGCAGTTCTTC
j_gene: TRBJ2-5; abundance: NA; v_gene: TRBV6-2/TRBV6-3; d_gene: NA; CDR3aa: CATKNTNRVGGETQYF; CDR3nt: TGTGCCACCAAGAATACTAACAGGGTCGGTGGAGAGACCCAGTACTTC
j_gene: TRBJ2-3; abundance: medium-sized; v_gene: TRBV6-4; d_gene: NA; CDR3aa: CASSEGTSTDTQYF; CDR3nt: TGTGCCAGCAGTGAGGGGACTAGCACAGATACGCAGTATTTT
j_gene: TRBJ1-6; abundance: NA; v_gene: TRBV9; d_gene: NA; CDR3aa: CASSISTGNGSPLHF; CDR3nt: TGTGCCAGCAGCATCTCAACAGGGAATGGCTCACCCCTCCACTTT
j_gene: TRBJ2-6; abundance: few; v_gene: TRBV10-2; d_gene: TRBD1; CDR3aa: CASRGGQGSSGANVLTF; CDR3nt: TGCGCCAGCAGGGGGGGACAGGGAAGCTCTGGGGCCAACGTCCTGACTTTC
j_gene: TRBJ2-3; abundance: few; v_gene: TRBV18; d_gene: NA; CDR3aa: CASSLGGLADTQYF; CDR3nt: TGTGCCAGCTCGCTAGGGGGTCTAGCAGATACGCAGTATTTT